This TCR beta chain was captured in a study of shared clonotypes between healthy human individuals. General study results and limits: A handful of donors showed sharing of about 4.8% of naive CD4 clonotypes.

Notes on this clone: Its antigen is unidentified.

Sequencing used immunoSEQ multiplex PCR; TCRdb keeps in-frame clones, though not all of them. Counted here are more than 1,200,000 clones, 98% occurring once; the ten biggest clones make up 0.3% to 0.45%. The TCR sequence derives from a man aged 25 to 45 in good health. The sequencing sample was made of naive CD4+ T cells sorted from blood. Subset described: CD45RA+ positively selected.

The CDR3, as DNA: TGTGCCAGCAGCTTGGGAGCCAGGGCCACAGATACGCAGTATTTT. Its protein is CASSLGARATDTQYF. The rearrangement joins TRBV5-6 to TRBJ2-3; D possibly corresponds to TRBD1 (5 bases). The germline V gene has CDR1 SGHDT and CDR2 YYEEEE. The CDR3 length is 15 residues. Trimming stripped 0 bases from V and 2 bases from J, with 10 bases between.